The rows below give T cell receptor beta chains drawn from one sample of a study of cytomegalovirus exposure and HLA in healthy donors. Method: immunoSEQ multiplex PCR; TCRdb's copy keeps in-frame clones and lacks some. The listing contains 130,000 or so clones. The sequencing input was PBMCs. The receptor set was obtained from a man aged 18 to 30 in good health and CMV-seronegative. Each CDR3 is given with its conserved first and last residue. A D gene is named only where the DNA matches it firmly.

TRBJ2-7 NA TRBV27 CATRQGLPYEQYF TGTGCCACCCGACAGGGACTCCCCTACGAGCAGTACTTC
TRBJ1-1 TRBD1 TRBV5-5 CASSANRGWGGDTEAFF TGTGCCAGCAGCGCAAACAGGGGCTGGGGCGGGGATACTGAAGCTTTCTTT
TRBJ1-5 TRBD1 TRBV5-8 CASSQRTGLLNQPQHF TGTGCCAGCAGCCAAAGGACAGGTCTACTCAATCAGCCCCAGCATTTT
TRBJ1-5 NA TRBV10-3 CAISESMGGGRPQHF TGTGCCATCAGTGAGTCGATGGGGGGAGGTCGGCCCCAGCATTTT
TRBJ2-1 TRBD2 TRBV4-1 CASSQDWLAGVDEQFF TGCGCCAGCAGCCAAGATTGGCTAGCGGGAGTCGATGAGCAGTTCTTC
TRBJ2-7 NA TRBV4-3 CASSQEAGGFYEQYF TGCGCCAGCAGCCAAGAGGCGGGCGGATTCTACGAGCAGTACTTC
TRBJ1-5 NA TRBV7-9 CASSLEGGVGNQPQHF TGTGCCAGCAGCTTAGAAGGGGGAGTCGGCAATCAGCCCCAGCATTTT
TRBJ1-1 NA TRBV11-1 CASSLRGLWNTEAFF TGTGCCAGCAGCTTACGGGGACTTTGGAACACTGAAGCTTTCTTT
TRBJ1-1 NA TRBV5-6 CASSKGGGGGTEAFF TGTGCCAGCAGTAAAGGGGGGGGCGGGGGCACTGAAGCTTTCTTT
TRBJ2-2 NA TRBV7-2 CASTESPVGGGRELFF TGTGCCAGCACCGAATCCCCAGTGGGAGGTGGGAGGGAGCTGTTTTTT
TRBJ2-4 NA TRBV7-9 CASSLDRGAKNIQYF TGTGCCAGCAGCTTAGATCGGGGAGCCAAAAACATTCAGTACTTC
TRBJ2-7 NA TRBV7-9 CASSLQGYEQYF TGTGCCAGCAGCCTTCAGGGTTACGAGCAGTACTTC
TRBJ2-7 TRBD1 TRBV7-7 CASSLAGTGSYEQYF TGTGCCAGCAGCTTAGCCGGGACAGGGTCCTACGAGCAGTACTTC
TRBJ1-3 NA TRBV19 CASYFRTIYF TGTGCCAGTTACTTCCGCACCATATATTTT
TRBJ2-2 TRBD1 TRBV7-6 CASSFGNRGTGELFF TGTGCCAGCAGCTTTGGAAACAGGGGGACCGGGGAGCTGTTTTTT
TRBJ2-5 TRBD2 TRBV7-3 CASSLSGSQGETQYF TGTGCCAGCAGCCTAAGCGGGAGTCAGGGGGAGACCCAGTACTTC
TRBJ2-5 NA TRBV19 CASKWSGAETQYF TGTGCCAGTAAATGGTCGGGTGCGGAGACCCAGTACTTC
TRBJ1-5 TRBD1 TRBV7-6 CASSFGQGATQPQHF TGTGCCAGCAGCTTTGGACAGGGGGCGACCCAGCCCCAGCATTTT
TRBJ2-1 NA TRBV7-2 CASSLAAQGEQFF TGTGCCAGCAGCTTAGCAGCCCAGGGTGAGCAGTTCTTC
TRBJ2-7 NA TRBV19 CASSSIAEPTYEQYF TGTGCCAGTAGTTCCATAGCGGAACCAACCTACGAGCAGTACTTC
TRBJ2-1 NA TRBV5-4 CASSGAVAYNEQFF TGTGCCAGCAGCGGGGCCGTAGCCTACAATGAGCAGTTCTTC
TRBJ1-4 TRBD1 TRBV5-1 CASSPPGQSAEKLFF TGCGCCAGCAGCCCACCGGGACAGAGTGCTGAAAAACTGTTTTTT
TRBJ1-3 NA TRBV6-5 CASSYSGDSSGNTIYF TGTGCCAGCAGTTACTCCGGGGATAGCTCTGGAAACACCATATATTTT
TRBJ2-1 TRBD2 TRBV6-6 CATGGSSSYNEQFF TGTGCCACGGGGGGGTCAAGCTCCTACAATGAGCAGTTCTTC
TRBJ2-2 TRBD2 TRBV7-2 CASSPRTSGGTANTGELFF TGTGCCAGCAGCCCACGGACTAGCGGGGGGACCGCGAACACCGGGGAGCTGTTTTTT
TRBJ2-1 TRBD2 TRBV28 CASRLAGLNEQFF TGTGCCAGCAGACTAGCGGGGCTCAATGAGCAGTTCTTC
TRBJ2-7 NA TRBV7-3 CASSPGLKPYF TGTGCCAGCAGCCCCGGACTTAAACCGTACTTC
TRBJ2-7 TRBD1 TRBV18 CASSPLGQFFDEQYF TGTGCCAGCTCACCTTTGGGACAGTTTTTTGACGAGCAGTACTTC
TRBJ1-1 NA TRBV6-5 CASSYLTEAFF TGTGCCAGCAGTTATTTAACTGAAGCTTTCTTT
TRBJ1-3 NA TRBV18 CASSPQGFPGNTIYF TGTGCCAGCTCACCCCAGGGTTTTCCTGGAAACACCATATATTTT
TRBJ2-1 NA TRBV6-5 CASSWGGPSYNEQFF TGTGCCAGCAGTTGGGGGGGCCCCTCCTACAATGAGCAGTTCTTC